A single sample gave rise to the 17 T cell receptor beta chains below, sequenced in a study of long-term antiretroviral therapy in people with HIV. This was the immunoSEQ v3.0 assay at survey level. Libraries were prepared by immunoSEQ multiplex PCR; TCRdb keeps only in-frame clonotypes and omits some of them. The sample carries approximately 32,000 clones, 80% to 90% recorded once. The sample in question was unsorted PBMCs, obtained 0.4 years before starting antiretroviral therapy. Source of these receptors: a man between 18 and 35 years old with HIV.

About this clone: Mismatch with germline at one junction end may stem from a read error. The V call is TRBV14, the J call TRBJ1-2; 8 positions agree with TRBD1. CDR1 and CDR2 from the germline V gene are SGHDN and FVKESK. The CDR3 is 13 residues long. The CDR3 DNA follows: TGTGCCAGCAGTCAAGGACAGGGTGGTGGCTACACCTTC. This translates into CASSQGQGGGYTF.

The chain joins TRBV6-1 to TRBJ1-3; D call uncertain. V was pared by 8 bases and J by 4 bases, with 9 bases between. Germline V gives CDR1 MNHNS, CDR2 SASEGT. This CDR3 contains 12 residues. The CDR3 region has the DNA TGTGCCAGCCTGTACTACGGAAACACCATATATTTT. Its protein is CASLYYGNTIYF.

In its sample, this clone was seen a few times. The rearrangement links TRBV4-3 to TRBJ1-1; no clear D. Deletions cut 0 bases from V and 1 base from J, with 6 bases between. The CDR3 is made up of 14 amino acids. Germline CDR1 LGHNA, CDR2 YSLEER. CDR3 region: CASSQDRGNTEAFF. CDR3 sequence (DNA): TGCGCCAGCAGCCAAGATCGAGGGAACACTGAAGCTTTCTTT.

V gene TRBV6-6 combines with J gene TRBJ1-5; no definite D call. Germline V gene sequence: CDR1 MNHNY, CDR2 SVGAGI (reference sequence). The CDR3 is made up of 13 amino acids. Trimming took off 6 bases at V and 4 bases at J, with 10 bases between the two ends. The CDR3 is CASRLGANQPQHF. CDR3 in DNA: TGTGCCAGCAGACTCGGAGCTAATCAGCCCCAGCATTTT.

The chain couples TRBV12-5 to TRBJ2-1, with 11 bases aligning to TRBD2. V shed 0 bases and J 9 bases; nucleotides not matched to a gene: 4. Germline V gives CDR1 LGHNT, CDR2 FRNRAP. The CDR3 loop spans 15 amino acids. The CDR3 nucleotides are TGTGCTAGTGGTTTGGTAGTAGCGGGGGGGCGTGAGCAGTTCTTC. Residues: CASGLVVAGGREQFF.

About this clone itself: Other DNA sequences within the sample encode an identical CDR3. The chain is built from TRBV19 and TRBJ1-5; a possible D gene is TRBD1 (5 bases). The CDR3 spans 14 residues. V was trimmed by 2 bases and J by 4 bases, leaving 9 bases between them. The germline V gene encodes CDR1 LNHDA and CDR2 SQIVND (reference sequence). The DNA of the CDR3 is TGTGCCAGTAGTATACTGGGGACTAATCAGCCCCAGCATTTT. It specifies CASSILGTNQPQHF.

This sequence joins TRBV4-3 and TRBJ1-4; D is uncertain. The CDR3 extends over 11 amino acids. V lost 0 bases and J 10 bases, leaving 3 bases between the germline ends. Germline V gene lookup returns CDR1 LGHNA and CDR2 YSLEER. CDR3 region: CASSQEGKLFF. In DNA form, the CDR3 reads TGCGCCAGCAGCCAAGAGGGAAAACTGTTTTTT.

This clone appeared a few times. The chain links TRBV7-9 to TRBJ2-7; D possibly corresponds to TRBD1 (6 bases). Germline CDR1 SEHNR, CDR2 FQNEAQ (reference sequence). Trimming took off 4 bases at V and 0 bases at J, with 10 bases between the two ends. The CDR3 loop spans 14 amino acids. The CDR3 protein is CASSWGTNSYEQYF. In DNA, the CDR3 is TGTGCCAGCAGCTGGGGGACAAACTCCTACGAGCAGTACTTC.

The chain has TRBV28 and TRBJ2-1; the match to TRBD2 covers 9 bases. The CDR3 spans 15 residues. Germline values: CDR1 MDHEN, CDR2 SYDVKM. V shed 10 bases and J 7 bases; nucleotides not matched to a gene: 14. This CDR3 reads CATRWGGRADNEQFF. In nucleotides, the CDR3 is TGTGCCACCCGATGGGGCGGGAGGGCCGATAATGAGCAGTTCTTC.

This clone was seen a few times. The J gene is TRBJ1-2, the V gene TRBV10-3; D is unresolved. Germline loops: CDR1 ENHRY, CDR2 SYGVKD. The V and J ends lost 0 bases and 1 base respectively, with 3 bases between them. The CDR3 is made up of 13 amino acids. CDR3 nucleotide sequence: TGTGCCATCAGTGAGTCAGTTAACTATGGCTACACCTTC. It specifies CAISESVNYGYTF.

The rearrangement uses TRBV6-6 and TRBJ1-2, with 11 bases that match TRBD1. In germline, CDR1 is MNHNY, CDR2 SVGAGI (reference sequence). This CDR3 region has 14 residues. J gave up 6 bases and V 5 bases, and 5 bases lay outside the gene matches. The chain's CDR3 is CASSNGQGADGYTF. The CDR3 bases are TGTGCCAGCAGTAACGGACAGGGGGCCGATGGCTACACCTTC.

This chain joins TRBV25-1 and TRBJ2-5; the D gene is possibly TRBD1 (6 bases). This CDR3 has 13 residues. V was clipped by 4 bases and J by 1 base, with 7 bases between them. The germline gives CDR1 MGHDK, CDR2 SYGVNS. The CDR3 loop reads CASSGDTQETQYF. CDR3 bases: TGTGCCAGCAGTGGGGACACCCAAGAGACCCAGTACTTC.

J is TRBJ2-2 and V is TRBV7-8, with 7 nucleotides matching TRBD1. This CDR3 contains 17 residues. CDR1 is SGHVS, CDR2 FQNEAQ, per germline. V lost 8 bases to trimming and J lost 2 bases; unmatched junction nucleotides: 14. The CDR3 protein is CASEFTQGQTNTGELFF. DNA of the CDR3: TGTGCCAGCGAATTTACCCAGGGACAGACAAACACCGGGGAGCTGTTTTTT.

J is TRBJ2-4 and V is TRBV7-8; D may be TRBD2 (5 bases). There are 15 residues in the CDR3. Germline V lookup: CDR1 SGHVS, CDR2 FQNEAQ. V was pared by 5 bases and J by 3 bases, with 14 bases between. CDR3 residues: CASSEKSAGKNIQYF. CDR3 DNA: TGTGCCAGCAGCGAGAAAAGTGCGGGCAAAAACATTCAGTACTTC. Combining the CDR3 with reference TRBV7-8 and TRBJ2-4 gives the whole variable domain GAGVSQSPRYKVAKRGQDVALRCDPISGHVSLFWYQQALGQGPEFLTYFQNEAQLDKSGLPSDRFFAERPEGSVSTLKIQRTQQEDSAVYLCASSEKSAGKNIQYFGAGTRLSVL.

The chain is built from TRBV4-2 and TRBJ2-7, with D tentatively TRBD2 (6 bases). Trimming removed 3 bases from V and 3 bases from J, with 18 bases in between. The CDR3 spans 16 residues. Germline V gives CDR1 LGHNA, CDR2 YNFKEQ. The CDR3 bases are TGTGCCAGCAGCCAGTCGAACCGGGACTCCGGCTACGAGCAGTACTTC. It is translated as CASSQSNRDSGYEQYF.

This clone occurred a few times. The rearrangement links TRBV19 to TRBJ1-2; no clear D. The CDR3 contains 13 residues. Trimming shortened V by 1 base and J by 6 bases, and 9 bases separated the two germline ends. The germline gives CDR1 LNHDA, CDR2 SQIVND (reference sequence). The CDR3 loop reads CASSIGAVDGYTF. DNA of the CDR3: TGTGCCAGTAGTATAGGGGCAGTCGATGGCTACACCTTC.

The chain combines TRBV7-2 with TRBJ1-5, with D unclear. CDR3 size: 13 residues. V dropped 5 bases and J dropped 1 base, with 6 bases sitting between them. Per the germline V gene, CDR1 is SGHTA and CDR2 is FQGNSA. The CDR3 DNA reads TGTGCCAGCAGCCCTAGCAGCAATCAGCCCCAGCATTTT. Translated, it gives CASSPSSNQPQHF.